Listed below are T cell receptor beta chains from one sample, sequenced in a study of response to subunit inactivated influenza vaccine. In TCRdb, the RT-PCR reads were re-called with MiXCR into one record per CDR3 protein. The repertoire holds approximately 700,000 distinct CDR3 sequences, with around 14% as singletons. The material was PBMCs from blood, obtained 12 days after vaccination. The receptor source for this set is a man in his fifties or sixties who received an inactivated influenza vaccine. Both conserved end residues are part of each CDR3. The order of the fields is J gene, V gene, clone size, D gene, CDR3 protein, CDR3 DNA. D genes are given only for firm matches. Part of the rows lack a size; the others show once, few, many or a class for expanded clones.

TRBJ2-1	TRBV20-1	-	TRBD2	CSADLGTIVNEQFF	TGCAGTGCTGATCTCGGGACTATCGTGAATGAGCAGTTCTTC
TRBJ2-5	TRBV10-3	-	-	CAISEFPPNTQETQYF	TGTGCCATCAGTGAGTTCCCCCCAAATACCCAAGAGACCCAGTACTTC
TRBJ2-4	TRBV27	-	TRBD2	CASSPISGGLQNIQYF	TGTGCCAGCAGTCCCATTAGCGGGGGGTTGCAAAACATTCAGTACTTC
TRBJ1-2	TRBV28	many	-	CASSSGGRQYGGYTF	TGTGCCAGTTCATCGGGGGGGAGGCAGTACGGTGGCTACACCTTC
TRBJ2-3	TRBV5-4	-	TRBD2	CASSQKMLLAVNTDTQYF	TGTGCCAGCAGCCAGAAAATGCTACTAGCGGTTAATACAGATACGCAGTATTTT
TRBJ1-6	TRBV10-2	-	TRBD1	CAGSRGGGPSPLHF	TGCGCCGGCAGTCGAGGAGGGGGCCCTTCACCCCTCCACTTT
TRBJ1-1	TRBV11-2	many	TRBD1	CASSLDWAGGRGSDTEAFF	TGTGCCAGCAGCTTAGATTGGGCAGGGGGAAGGGGCTCGGACACTGAAGCTTTCTTT
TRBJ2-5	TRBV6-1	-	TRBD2	CASRDHSGEETQYF	TGTGCCAGCAGAGACCATAGCGGGGAAGAGACCCAGTACTTC
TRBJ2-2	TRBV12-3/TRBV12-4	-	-	CASSLGGGGANTGELFF	TGTGCCAGCAGTTTAGGGGGAGGCGGGGCGAACACCGGGGAGCTGTTTTTT
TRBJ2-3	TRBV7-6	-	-	CASSLAGTGLTRTDTQYF	TGTGCCAGCAGCTTAGCGGGAACGGGACTGACTCGCACAGATACGCAGTATTTT
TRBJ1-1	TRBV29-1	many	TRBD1	CTVFDRGNTEAFF	TGCACCGTATTCGACAGGGGGAACACTGAAGCTTTCTTT
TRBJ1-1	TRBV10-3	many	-	CAISESGSNTEAFF	TGTGCCATCAGTGAGTCGGGCAGTAACACTGAAGCTTTCTTT
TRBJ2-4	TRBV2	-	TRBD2	CASSGRVSQNIQYF	TGTGCCAGCTCAGGGAGGGTGTCCCAAAACATTCAGTACTTC
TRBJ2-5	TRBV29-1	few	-	CSVEETLGETQYF	TGCAGCGTTGAAGAGACCTTAGGGGAGACCCAGTACTTC
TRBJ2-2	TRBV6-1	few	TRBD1	CASRGQGATGELFF	TGTGCCAGCAGAGGACAGGGGGCCACCGGGGAGCTGTTTTTT
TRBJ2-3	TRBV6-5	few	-	CASSYSLSDTQYF	TGTGCCAGCAGTTATAGTCTTTCAGATACGCAGTATTTT
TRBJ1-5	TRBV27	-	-	CASSLSVANNQPQHF	TGTGCCAGCAGTTTATCGGTAGCGAACAATCAGCCCCAGCATTTT
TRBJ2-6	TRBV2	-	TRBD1	CASRLDRGLTGANVLTF	TGTGCCAGCAGACTAGACAGGGGGCTAACTGGGGCCAACGTCCTGACTTTC
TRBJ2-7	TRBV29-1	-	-	CSVYGARYEQYF	TGCAGCGTCTACGGGGCGCGGTACGAGCAGTACTTC
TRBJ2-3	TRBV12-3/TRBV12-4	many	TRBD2	CASSPTRASGRSDTQYF	TGTGCCAGCAGTCCCACCCGCGCTAGCGGGAGATCAGATACGCAGTATTTT
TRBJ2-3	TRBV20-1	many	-	CSASMAVPTDTQYF	TGCAGTGCTAGTATGGCTGTCCCCACAGATACGCAGTATTTT
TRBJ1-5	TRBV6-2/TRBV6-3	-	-	CASSYFAASNQPQHF	TGTGCCAGCAGTTATTTCGCAGCTAGCAATCAGCCCCAGCATTTT
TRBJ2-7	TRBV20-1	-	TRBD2	CSASSPGLAGILHEQYF	TGCAGTGCTAGCTCGCCGGGACTAGCGGGAATTCTCCACGAGCAGTACTTC
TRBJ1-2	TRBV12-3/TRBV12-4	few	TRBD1	CASSWTGANYGYTF	TGTGCCAGCAGTTGGACAGGGGCTAACTATGGCTACACCTTC
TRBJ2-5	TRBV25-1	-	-	CASREHQETQYF	TGTGCCAGCAGGGAACACCAAGAGACCCAGTACTTC
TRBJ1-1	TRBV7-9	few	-	CASSPNLWGRVFAEAFF	TGTGCCAGCAGCCCTAACCTATGGGGCAGGGTGTTCGCTGAAGCTTTCTTT
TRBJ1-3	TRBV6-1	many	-	CASSQGGGSGNTIYF	TGTGCCAGCAGTCAAGGGGGGGGTTCTGGAAACACCATATATTTT
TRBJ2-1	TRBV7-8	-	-	CATESGAEQFF	TGTGCCACCGAGTCGGGTGCGGAGCAGTTCTTC
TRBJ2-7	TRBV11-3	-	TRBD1	CASSLVGTGLNYEQYF	TGTGCCAGCAGCTTAGTAGGGACAGGCTTAAACTACGAGCAGTACTTC
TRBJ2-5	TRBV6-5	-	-	CASSYEGAVIF	TGTGCCAGCAGTTACGAGGGTGCCGTTATCTTC
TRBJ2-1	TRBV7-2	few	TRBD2	CASRGAGSYNEQFF	TGTGCCAGCCGGGGAGCGGGGTCCTACAATGAGCAGTTCTTC
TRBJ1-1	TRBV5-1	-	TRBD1	CASSAPDRRTEAFF	TGCGCCAGCAGCGCCCCGGACAGGAGGACTGAAGCTTTCTTT
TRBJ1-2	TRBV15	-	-	CATRSATGTGYTF	TGTGCCACCAGGAGCGCAACAGGGACTGGCTACACCTTC
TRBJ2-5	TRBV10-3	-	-	CALSEGTMGETQYF	TGTGCCCTCAGTGAGGGGACGATGGGGGAGACCCAGTACTTC
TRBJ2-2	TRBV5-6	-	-	CAFTSARTANTGELFF	TGTGCCTTCACGTCGGCACGGACCGCGAACACCGGGGAGCTGTTTTTT
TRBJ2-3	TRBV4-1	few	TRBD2	CASSHDYSGGSTDTQYF	TGCGCCAGCAGCCACGACTATAGCGGGGGGTCCACAGATACGCAGTATTTT
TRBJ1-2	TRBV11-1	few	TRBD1	CASSPRQGTNFGYTF	TGTGCCAGCAGCCCGCGACAGGGAACAAACTTTGGCTACACCTTC
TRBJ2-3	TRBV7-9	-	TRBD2	CASSPTRTRVGDTQYF	TGTGCCAGCAGCCCGACTAGGACTAGAGTGGGAGATACGCAGTATTTT
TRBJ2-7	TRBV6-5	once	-	CASSHSSGSREQYF	TGTGCCAGCAGTCACTCCTCAGGGTCCCGCGAGCAGTACTTC
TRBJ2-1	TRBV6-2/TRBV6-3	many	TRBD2	CASSYSMSLAGASSYNEQFF	TGTGCCAGCAGTTACTCGATGAGTCTAGCGGGAGCCAGCTCCTACAATGAGCAGTTCTTC
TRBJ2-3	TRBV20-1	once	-	CSARDAAREDTQYF	TGCAGTGCTAGAGACGCGGCGAGAGAAGATACGCAGTATTTT
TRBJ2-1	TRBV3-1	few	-	CASSHGQLVNEQFF	TGTGCCAGCAGCCACGGACAGCTGGTAAATGAGCAGTTCTTC
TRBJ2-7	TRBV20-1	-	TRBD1	CSAHDRDSYEQYF	TGCAGTGCGCACGACAGGGACTCCTACGAGCAGTACTTC
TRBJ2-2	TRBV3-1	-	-	CASSHRVYGELFF	TGTGCCAGCAGCCACAGGGTATACGGGGAGCTGTTTTTT
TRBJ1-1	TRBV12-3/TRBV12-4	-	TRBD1	CASGYGQGEAFF	TGTGCCAGCGGTTACGGACAGGGCGAAGCTTTCTTT
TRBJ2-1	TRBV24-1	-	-	CATSDNQADRSYNEQFF	TGTGCCACCAGTGATAATCAGGCAGACCGCTCCTACAATGAGCAGTTCTTC
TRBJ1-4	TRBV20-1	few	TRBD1	CSAHTYSGTGGRKLFF	TGCAGCGCACACACCTATTCCGGGACAGGGGGCCGAAAACTGTTTTTT
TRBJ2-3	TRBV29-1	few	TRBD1	CSVELAGGYF	TGCAGCGTTGAACTAGCAGGGGGGTATTTT
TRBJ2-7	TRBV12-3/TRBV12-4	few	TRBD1	CASGLKDRGAEQYF	TGTGCCAGCGGCCTCAAGGACAGGGGGGCAGAGCAGTACTTC
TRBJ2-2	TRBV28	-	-	CASTKGGNTGELFF	TGTGCCAGCACCAAGGGAGGGAACACCGGGGAGCTGTTTTTT
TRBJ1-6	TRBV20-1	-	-	CSARGAANSPLHF	TGCAGTGCTAGAGGGGCGGCTAATTCACCCCTCCACTTT
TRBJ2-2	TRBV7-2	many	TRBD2	CASSLPTSAAGELFF	TGTGCCAGCAGCCTCCCGACTAGCGCCGCCGGGGAGCTGTTTTTT
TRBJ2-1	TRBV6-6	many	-	CASSQSRAEQFF	TGTGCCAGCAGCCAATCCAGGGCTGAGCAGTTCTTC
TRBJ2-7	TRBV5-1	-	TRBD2	CASSLGGLAGGKVNEQYF	TGCGCCAGCAGCTTGGGGGGACTAGCGGGAGGAAAGGTTAACGAGCAGTACTTC
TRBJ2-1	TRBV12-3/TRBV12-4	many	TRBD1	CASSPPGQGIEQFF	TGTGCCAGCAGCCCTCCGGGACAGGGTATTGAGCAGTTCTTC
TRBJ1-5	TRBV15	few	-	CATSRGGGNQPQHF	TGTGCCACCAGCAGAGGAGGAGGCAATCAGCCCCAGCATTTT